This T cell receptor beta chain was obtained from a study of T cells after posttransplantation cyclophosphamide listed by TCRdb under 2016. General notes on the study: T cell repertoire reconstitution was tracked by TRB sequencing after myeloablative bone marrow transplantation in which posttransplantation cyclophosphamide was used as GVHD prophylaxis. Blood from all 35 or so PTCy patients with 1-year posttransplant specimens was subjected to TRB sequencing. Antigen receptor sequencing covered samples from a few dozen PTCy-treated patients and 16 of their related bone marrow donors. Because TRA and TRB clonality correlated tightly in roughly nine samples, later TCR analyses were limited to TRB. TRB sequencing was also done on up to about 3 additional blood samples from 2 to 5.2 years after transplant in 3 patients, and on pretransplant blood from several patients. Public TRB sequences were queried against a database of over 3,000 sequences associated with responses to pathogens, tumor antigens, self-antigens and alloantigens.

Remarks on this clone: Its antigen is not yet known. The record has no base qualities; no much larger clone is one base away.

Broader findings and caveats from the paper: Across more than 40 patients, TRB clonality was highly associated with recipient CMV seropositivity and CMV reactivation, and diversity in PTCy patients was similar to diversity in CNI/methotrexate controls. The TRB repertoires of T cells infiltrating skin or the GI tract showed only limited overlap with the TRB repertoires found in blood. At 1-2 months, donor-recipient similarity was low but rose over the first year, and the later blood repertoires were often dominated by donor CD8+ memory clones.

V has 5 bases trimmed and J has 2 bases trimmed; junction bases matching no gene number 9. CDR1 and CDR2, looked up from the germline V gene, are SNHLY and FYNNEI. The CDR3 measures 16 amino acids from cysteine to phenylalanine. Just CDR3 DNA is preserved here, 48 bases in frame from base 1. The control cohort consisted of approximately 10 patients who had myeloablative marrow transplants with methotrexate plus a calcineurin inhibitor and who were sampled 1 year after transplant. Peripheral blood and bone marrow mononuclear cells were isolated by Ficoll-Hypaque density centrifugation and were cryopreserved. Genomic DNA was used for TRB sequencing, which was performed with the immunoSEQ assay at survey resolution or with the hsTCRB kit. As for the original processing: Initial read processing used immunoSEQ software, and repertoire analyses used the LymphoSeq R package. For each TRB dataset, clonality was calculated as 1 minus normalized Shannon entropy, and the Gini coefficient was computed as well. Phenotypes of unsorted samples were inferred by mapping TRB sequences from sorted subsets of the recipient or donor onto unsorted samples of the same recipient. The clones in this table, taken by TCRdb from immuneACCESS, are in-frame only. Not every clone is retained; where verified, under half of the shortfall comes from an unresolved V gene, and the cause of the rest is unknown. Clonal size and the V and J genes are those of that table, whereas D and trimming came from the DNA. Within this sample are 9,000 to 15,000 clones, with around 80% of them counted one time only. Of the sample, about 4% falls within the top ten clones.

Sequencing was performed on PBMCs, taken 367 days after allogeneic stem cell transplant with calcineurin inhibitor and methotrexate. This receptor chain uses TRBV2 and TRBJ2-3, and 8 junction bases match TRBD2. The TCR was taken from a young adult male patient who received an allogeneic stem cell transplant from an unrelated donor, was CMV-positive, and had acute GVHD only. Where a transplant has occurred, the graft donor may have supplied some of the T cells. The DNA is TGTGCCAGCAGTCTCCTAGCGGGCCCTATCACAGATACGCAGTATTTT. Its protein reads: CASSLLAGPITDTQYF.